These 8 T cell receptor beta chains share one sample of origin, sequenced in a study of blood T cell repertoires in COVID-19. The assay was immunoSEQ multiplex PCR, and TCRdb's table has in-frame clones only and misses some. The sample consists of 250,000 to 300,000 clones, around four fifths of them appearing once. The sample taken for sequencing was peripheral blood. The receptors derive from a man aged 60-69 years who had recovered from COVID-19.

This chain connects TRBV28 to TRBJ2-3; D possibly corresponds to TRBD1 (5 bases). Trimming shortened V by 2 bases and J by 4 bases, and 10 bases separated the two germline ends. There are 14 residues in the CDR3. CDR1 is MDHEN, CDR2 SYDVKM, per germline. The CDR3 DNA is TGTGCCAGCAGTTTAGTGAGGACATCAGATACGCAGTATTTT. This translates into CASSLVRTSDTQYF.

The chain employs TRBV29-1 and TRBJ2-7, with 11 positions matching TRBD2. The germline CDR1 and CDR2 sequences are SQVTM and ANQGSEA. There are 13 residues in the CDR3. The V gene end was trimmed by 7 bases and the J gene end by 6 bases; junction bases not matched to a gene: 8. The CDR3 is CSGMGLAAGEQYF. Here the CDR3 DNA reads TGCAGCGGAATGGGACTAGCGGCGGGCGAGCAGTACTTC.

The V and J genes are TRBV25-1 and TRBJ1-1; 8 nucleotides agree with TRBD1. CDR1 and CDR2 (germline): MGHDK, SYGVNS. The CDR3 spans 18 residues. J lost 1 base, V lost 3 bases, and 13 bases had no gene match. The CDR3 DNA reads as TGTGCCAGCAGTGATACGGGGACAGGAGCTATTTGGAACACTGAAGCTTTCTTT. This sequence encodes CASSDTGTGAIWNTEAFF.

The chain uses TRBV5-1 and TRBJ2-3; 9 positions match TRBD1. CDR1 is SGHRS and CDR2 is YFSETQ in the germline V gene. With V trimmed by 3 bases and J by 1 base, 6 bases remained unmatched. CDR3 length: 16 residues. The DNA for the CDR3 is TGCGCCAGCAGCTACCTGGGACAGGGCGGCACAGATACGCAGTATTTT. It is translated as CASSYLGQGGTDTQYF.

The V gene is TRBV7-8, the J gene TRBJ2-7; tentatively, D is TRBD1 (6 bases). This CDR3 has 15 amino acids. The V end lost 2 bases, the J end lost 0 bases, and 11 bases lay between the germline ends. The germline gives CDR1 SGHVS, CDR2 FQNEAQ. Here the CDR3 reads CASSLQGRSSYEQYF. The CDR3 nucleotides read TGTGCCAGCAGCTTACAGGGGCGCAGCTCCTACGAGCAGTACTTC.

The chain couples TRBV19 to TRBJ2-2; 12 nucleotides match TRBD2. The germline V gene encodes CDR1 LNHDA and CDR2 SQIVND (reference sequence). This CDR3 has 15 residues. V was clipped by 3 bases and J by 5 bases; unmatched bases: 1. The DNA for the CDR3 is TGTGCCAGTAGTATGACTAGCGGGGGAACCGGGGAGCTGTTTTTT. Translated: CASSMTSGGTGELFF.

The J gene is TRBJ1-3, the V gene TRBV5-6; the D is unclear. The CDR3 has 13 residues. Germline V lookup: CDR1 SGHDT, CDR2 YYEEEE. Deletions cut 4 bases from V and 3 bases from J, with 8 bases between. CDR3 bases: TGTGCCAGCAGCCTCTCGGGTGGAAACACCATATATTTT. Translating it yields CASSLSGGNTIYF.

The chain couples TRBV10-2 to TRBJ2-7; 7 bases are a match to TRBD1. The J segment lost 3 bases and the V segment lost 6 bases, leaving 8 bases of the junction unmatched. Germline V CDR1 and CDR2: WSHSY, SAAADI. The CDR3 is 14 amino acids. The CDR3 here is CASSQTGRDYEQYF. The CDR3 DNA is TGCGCCAGCAGCCAGACAGGGAGAGACTACGAGCAGTACTTC.